A selection of T cell receptor beta chains follows, all from one sample in a study of regulatory T cells in long-lasting Graves disease. A single record per CDR3 protein comes from TCRdb applying MiXCR to the multiplex PCR reads. The data contain around 400,000 distinct CDR3 sequences, approximately 22% of them singletons. This material consisted of peripheral blood mononuclear cells (PBMCs), taken when the disease was refractory, from a patient treated with antithyroid drugs. The receptor source for this set is a female donor with Graves disease. The CDR3 runs from the conserved cysteine through the conserved F or W.

TRBJ2-7 TRBV20-1 CSAPDHETETYEQYF
TRBJ2-7 TRBV3-1 CASSQDKVGAAGFEQYF
TRBJ2-1 TRBV15 CATSRDPLAGYNEQFF
TRBJ1-5 TRBV10-2 CASSESTQVPNQPQHF
TRBJ1-5 TRBV2 CASSEVGNQPQHF
TRBJ2-3 TRBV9 CASSGSDSDTQYF
TRBJ1-3 TRBV20-1 CSARDSWGNTIYF
TRBJ2-7 TRBV19 CARWGQTSSYEQYF
TRBJ2-3 TRBV7-9 CASSPRVPDTQYF
TRBJ2-1 TRBV28 CASSLGILTSGKIRNEQFF
TRBJ1-4 TRBV15 CATSREAGDDEKLFF
TRBJ2-7 TRBV5-5 CASGINRAYEQYF
TRBJ2-5 TRBV29-1 CSVDPGYRETQYF
TRBJ2-1 TRBV29-1 CSVETNYNEQFF
TRBJ2-6 TRBV29-1 CSVEPTPGANVLTF
TRBJ2-5 TRBV28 CASRPLQGARQETQYF
TRBJ2-2 TRBV11-2 CASLGSGNTGELFF
TRBJ2-6 TRBV2 CASRGQGARGANVLTF
TRBJ2-7 TRBV6-1 CASRYRGISYEQYF
TRBJ2-6 TRBV9 CASSARISGANVLTF
TRBJ1-3 TRBV19 CAPQTGPGNTIYF
TRBJ1-2 TRBV2 CASSLLVGYGYTF
TRBJ2-7 TRBV15 CATSRDAGTGARVQYF
TRBJ2-5 TRBV11-2 CASSPRRGTRETQYF
TRBJ2-7 TRBV5-1 CASRLWGYEQYF
TRBJ1-1 TRBV28 CASSLNSDMNTEAFF
TRBJ2-4 TRBV10-2 CASTQGGDGF
TRBJ2-2 TRBV9 CASSPRTGFTGELFF
TRBJ2-4 TRBV25-1 CASSVEKGLTKNIQYF
TRBJ2-5 TRBV7-9 CASSELGQGGDETQYF
TRBJ1-1 TRBV3-1 CASSHYQFFRTGTNTEAFF
TRBJ2-5 TRBV29-1 CSVGQGGQETQYF
TRBJ2-7 TRBV9 CASSVTTSGTNEQYF
TRBJ2-7 TRBV13 CASSSALLFEQYF
TRBJ2-7 TRBV15 CATSSYGTSAQGQYF
TRBJ2-7 TRBV2 CASSSGTGTDEQYF
TRBJ1-1 TRBV6-1 CASSEAYGLNTEAFF
TRBJ2-6 TRBV19 CASSIAISGANVLTF
TRBJ2-3 TRBV6-1 CASSEGVFQNTQYF
TRBJ2-7 TRBV5-1 CASSFGGEDEQYF
TRBJ1-1 TRBV20-1 CSARDSDRLNTEAFF
TRBJ2-7 TRBV19 CASRIRHGIWTSGSHEQYF
TRBJ1-3 TRBV25-1 CASSEFSSGDRGVFRNTIYF
TRBJ2-5 TRBV20-1 CSAAGGLAVGYRETQYF
TRBJ1-1 TRBV7-3 CASSLTSGDTEAFF
TRBJ2-2 TRBV5-1 CASSLGEGPFTGELFF
TRBJ1-2 TRBV12-3/TRBV12-4 CASSYGREGYTF
TRBJ1-5 TRBV28 CASTLLWTDNQPQHF
TRBJ1-5 TRBV2 CATAGRSNQPQHF
TRBJ1-4 TRBV28 CASSLHRGGREKLFF
TRBJ1-1 TRBV20-1 CSASPTVRNTEAFF
TRBJ1-2 TRBV10-3 CAIREGADYGYTF
TRBJ1-2 TRBV19 CASSMGQGPGYTF
TRBJ2-2 TRBV11-2 CASSLDGGFAGELFF
TRBJ2-5 TRBV20-1 CSARWGQANRKTQYF
TRBJ2-7 TRBV18 CASSPTSGESEQYF